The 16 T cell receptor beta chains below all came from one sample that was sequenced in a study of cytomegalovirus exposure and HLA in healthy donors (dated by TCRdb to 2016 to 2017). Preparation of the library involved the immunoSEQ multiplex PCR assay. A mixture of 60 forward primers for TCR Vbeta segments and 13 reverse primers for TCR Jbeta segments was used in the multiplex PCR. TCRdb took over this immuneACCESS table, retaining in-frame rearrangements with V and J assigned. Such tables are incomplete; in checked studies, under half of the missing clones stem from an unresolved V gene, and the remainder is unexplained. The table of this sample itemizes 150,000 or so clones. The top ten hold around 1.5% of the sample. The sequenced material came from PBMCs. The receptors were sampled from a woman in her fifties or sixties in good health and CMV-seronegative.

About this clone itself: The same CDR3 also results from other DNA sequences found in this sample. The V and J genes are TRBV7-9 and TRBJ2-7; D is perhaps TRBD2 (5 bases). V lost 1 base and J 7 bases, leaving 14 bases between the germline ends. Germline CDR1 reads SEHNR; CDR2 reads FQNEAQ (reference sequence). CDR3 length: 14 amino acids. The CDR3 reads CASSLGGLAGEQYF. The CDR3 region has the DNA TGTGCCAGCAGCTTAGGCGGGCTCGCCGGGGAGCAGTACTTC.

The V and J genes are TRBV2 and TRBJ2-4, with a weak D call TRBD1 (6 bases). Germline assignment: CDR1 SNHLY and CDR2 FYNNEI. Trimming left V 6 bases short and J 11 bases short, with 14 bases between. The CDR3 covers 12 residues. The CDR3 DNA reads TGTGCCAGCAGCCCACCCACAGGGTTTCAGTACTTC. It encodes CASSPPTGFQYF.

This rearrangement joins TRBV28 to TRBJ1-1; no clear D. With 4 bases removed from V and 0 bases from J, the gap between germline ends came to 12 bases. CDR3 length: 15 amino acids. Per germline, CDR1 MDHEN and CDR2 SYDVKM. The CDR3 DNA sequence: TGTGCCAGCAGTTCCGGAACAGCTTTGAACACTGAAGCTTTCTTT. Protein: CASSSGTALNTEAFF.

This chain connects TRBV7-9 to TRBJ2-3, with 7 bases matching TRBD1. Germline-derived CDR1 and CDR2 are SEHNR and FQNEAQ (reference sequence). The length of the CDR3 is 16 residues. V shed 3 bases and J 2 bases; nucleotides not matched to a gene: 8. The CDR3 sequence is CASSFGGQEITDTQYF. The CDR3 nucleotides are TGTGCCAGCAGCTTCGGTGGACAGGAGATCACAGATACGCAGTATTTT.

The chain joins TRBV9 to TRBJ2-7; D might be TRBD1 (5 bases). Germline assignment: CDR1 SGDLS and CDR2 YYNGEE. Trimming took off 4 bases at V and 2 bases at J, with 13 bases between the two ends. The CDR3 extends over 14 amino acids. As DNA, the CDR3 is TGTGCCAGCAGCTCCAGGGTAAGCCCCTACGAGCAGTACTTC. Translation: CASSSRVSPYEQYF.

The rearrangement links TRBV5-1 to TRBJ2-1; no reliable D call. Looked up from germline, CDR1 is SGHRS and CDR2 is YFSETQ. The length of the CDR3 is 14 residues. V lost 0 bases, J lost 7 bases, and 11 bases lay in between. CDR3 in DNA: TGCGCCAGCAGCTTGGAACCGGTCATAAATGAGCAGTTCTTC. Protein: CASSLEPVINEQFF.

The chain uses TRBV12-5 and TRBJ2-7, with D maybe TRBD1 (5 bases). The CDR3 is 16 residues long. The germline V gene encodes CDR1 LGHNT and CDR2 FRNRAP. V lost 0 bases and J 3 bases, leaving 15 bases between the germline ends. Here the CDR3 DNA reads TGTGCTAGTGGTTTGGTAGTGGGGCGCAACCACTACGAGCAGTACTTC. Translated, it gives CASGLVVGRNHYEQYF. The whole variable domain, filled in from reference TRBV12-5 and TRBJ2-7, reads DARVTQTPRHKVTEMGQEVTMRCQPILGHNTVFWYRQTMMQGLELLAYFRNRAPLDDSGMPKDRFSAEMPDATLATLKIQPSEPRDSAVYFCASGLVVGRNHYEQYFGPGTRLTVT.

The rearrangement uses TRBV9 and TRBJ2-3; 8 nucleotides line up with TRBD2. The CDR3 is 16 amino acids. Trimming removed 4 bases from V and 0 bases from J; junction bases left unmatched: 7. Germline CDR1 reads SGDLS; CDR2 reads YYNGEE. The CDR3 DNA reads TGTGCCAGCAGCCCCCGTAGCGGGACTAGCACAGATACGCAGTATTTT. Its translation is CASSPRSGTSTDTQYF.

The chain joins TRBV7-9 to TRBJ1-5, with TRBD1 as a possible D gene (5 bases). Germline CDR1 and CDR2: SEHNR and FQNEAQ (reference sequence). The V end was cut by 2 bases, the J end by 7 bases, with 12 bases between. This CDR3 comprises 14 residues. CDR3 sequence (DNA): TGTGCCAGCAGCTTACCCGGAGCAGGGCAGCCCCAGCATTTT. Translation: CASSLPGAGQPQHF.

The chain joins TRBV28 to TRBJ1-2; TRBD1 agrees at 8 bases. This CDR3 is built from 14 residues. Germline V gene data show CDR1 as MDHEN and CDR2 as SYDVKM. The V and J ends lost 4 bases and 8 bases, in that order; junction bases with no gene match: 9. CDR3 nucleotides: TGTGCCAGCAGTTCTCTGGACAGGGCGTGGGGCTACACCTTC. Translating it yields CASSSLDRAWGYTF.

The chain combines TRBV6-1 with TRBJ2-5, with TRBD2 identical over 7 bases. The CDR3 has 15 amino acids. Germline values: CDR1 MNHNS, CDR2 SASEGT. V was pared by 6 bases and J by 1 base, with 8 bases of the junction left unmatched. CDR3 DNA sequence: TGTGCCAGCAGCCCCGGGGGGTTGATCCAAGAGACCCAGTACTTC. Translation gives CASSPGGLIQETQYF.

CDR3 nucleotide sequence: TGCGCCAGCAGCTTGGGGGCAGGGTCGGAGAAACTGTTTTTT. Translation gives CASSLGAGSEKLFF. V gene TRBV5-1 combines with J gene TRBJ1-4; maybe TRBD1 (5 bases). Per germline, CDR1 SGHRS and CDR2 YFSETQ. Trimming took off 0 bases at V and 11 bases at J, with 14 bases between the two ends. This CDR3 has 14 residues.

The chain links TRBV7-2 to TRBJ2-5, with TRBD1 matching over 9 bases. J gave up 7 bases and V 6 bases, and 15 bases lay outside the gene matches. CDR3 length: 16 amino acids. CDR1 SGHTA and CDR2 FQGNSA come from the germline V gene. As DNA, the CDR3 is TGTGCCAGCAGTCAACGGGGACAGGGCATCGGGGGGACCCAGTACTTC. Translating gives CASSQRGQGIGGTQYF.

The chain's CDR3 is CASSPGQGGTGELFF. CDR3 nucleotides: TGTGCCAGCAGCCCGGGACAGGGCGGAACCGGGGAGCTGTTTTTT. The chain combines TRBV11-3 with TRBJ2-2; the match to TRBD1 covers 9 bases. CDR3 length equals 15 residues. CDR1 and CDR2 from the germline V gene are SGHNT and YENEEA. The V gene end was trimmed by 5 bases and the J gene end by 5 bases; junction bases not matched to a gene: 6.

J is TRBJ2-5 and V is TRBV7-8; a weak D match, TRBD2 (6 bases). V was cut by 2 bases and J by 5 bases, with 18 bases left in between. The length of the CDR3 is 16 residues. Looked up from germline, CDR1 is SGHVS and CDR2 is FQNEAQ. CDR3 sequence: CASSLSGGTLRETQYF. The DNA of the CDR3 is TGTGCCAGCAGCTTATCCGGAGGGACCCTACGGGAGACCCAGTACTTC.

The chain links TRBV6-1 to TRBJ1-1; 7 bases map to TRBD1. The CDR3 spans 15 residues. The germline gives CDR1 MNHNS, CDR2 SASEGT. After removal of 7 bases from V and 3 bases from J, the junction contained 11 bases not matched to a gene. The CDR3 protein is CASKRETGAYTEAFF. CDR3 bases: TGTGCCAGCAAACGAGAAACAGGGGCCTACACTGAAGCTTTCTTT.